A selection of T cell receptor beta chains follows, all from one sample in a study of T cell changes during pregnancy in multiple sclerosis. Clones were read by immunoSEQ multiplex PCR, and TCRdb kept only the in-frame ones, dropping some. The sample shows fewer than 45,000 clones, approximately 91% of them seen only once. The material was CD4+ T cells from peripheral blood mononuclear cells, obtained in the third trimester of pregnancy. All receptors come from a female donor in good health, enrolled as a control in a pregnancy study. Both conserved end residues are part of each CDR3. A D gene is named only where the DNA matches it firmly. Only part of the rows carry a size: once, few, many, or a class if the clone is expanded.

V gene: TRBV19; D gene: -; CDR3 length: 14; clone size: -; J gene: TRBJ2-1; CDR3 DNA: TGTGCCAGTAGTGCGAGGGGGGGGTACAATGAGCAGTTCTTC; CDR3 protein: CASSARGGYNEQFF
V gene: TRBV7-3; D gene: -; CDR3 length: 13; clone size: once; J gene: TRBJ2-5; CDR3 DNA: TGTGCCAGCAGCCAGACTAACCCGGGGACCCAGTACTTC; CDR3 protein: CASSQTNPGTQYF
V gene: TRBV6-5; D gene: -; CDR3 length: 12; clone size: -; J gene: TRBJ1-2; CDR3 DNA: TGTGCCAGCAGCGGAGATAACTATGGCTACACCTTC; CDR3 protein: CASSGDNYGYTF
V gene: TRBV7-9; D gene: -; CDR3 length: 14; clone size: -; J gene: TRBJ1-2; CDR3 DNA: TGTGCCAGCAGCCAAGGGGACAACATCTATGGCTACACCTTC; CDR3 protein: CASSQGDNIYGYTF
V gene: TRBV5-1; D gene: TRBD2; CDR3 length: 15; clone size: -; J gene: TRBJ2-1; CDR3 DNA: TGCGCCAGCAGCTTAGGGACTAGCCCACCCGATGAGCAGTTCTTC; CDR3 protein: CASSLGTSPPDEQFF
V gene: TRBV5-6; D gene: TRBD1; CDR3 length: 16; clone size: once; J gene: TRBJ1-1; CDR3 DNA: TGTGCCAGCAGTCATCCGGACAGGAAGAGATGGACTGAAGCTTTCTTT; CDR3 protein: CASSHPDRKRWTEAFF
V gene: TRBV25-1; D gene: TRBD1; CDR3 length: 14; clone size: -; J gene: TRBJ2-2; CDR3 DNA: TGTGCCAGCAGCCGGACAGGCGGGACCGGGGAGCTGTTTTTT; CDR3 protein: CASSRTGGTGELFF
V gene: TRBV5-1; D gene: -; CDR3 length: 15; clone size: few; J gene: TRBJ1-2; CDR3 DNA: TGCGCCAGCAGCCCACAGGACACCCAAGCAGGCGGCTACACCTTC; CDR3 protein: CASSPQDTQAGGYTF
V gene: TRBV5-1; D gene: -; CDR3 length: 15; clone size: -; J gene: TRBJ1-3; CDR3 DNA: TGCGCCAGCAGCTTCTCGGGGGGGGATGGAAACACCATATATTTT; CDR3 protein: CASSFSGGDGNTIYF
V gene: TRBV2; D gene: TRBD1; CDR3 length: 15; clone size: -; J gene: TRBJ1-3; CDR3 DNA: TGTGCCAGCAGACACCGGGACAGCTCTGGAAACACCATATATTTT; CDR3 protein: CASRHRDSSGNTIYF